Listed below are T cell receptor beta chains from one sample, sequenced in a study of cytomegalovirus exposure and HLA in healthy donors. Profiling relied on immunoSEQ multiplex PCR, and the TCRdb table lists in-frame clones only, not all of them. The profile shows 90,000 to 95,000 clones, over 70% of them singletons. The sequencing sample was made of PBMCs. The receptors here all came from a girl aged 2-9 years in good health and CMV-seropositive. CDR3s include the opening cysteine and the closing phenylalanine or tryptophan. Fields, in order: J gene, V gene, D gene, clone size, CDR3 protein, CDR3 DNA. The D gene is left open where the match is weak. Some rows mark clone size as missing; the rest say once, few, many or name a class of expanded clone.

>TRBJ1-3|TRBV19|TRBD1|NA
CASSPTGGGNTIYF
TGTGCCAGTAGCCCTACAGGGGGCGGAAACACCATATATTTT
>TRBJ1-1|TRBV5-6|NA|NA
CASCIDRVNTEAFF
TGTGCCAGCTGCATAGACCGGGTGAACACTGAAGCTTTCTTT
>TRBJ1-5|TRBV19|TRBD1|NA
CASSRGQGGTQPQHF
TGTGCCAGTAGTAGGGGACAGGGGGGCACTCAGCCCCAGCATTTT
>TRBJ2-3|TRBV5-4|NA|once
CASSLAGAGADTQYF
TGTGCCAGCAGCTTGGCCGGGGCAGGGGCAGATACGCAGTATTTT
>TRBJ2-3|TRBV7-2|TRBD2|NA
CASSYSSGSRSDTQYF
TGTGCCAGCAGCTACTCTAGCGGGAGTAGGTCAGATACGCAGTATTTT
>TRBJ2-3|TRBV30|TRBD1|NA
CAWETGTGTQYF
TGTGCCTGGGAGACAGGGACCGGTACGCAGTATTTT
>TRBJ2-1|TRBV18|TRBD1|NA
CASSPGRGQYEQFF
TGTGCCAGCTCACCAGGAAGGGGGCAATATGAGCAGTTCTTC
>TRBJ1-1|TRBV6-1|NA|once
CASSPILMNTEAFF
TGTGCCAGCAGCCCTATACTGATGAACACTGAAGCTTTCTTT
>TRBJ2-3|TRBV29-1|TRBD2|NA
CSVVMAGERYF
TGCAGCGTTGTGATGGCGGGAGAAAGGTATTTT
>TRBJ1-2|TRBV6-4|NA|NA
CASSEEDGRPYGYTF
TGTGCCAGCAGTGAGGAGGACGGGAGGCCTTATGGCTACACCTTC
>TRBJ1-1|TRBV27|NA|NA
CASSSTGSEAFF
TGTGCCAGCAGTTCAACGGGGTCTGAAGCTTTCTTT
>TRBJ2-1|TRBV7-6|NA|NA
CASSLDGVGEQFF
TGTGCCAGCAGCTTAGACGGGGTGGGGGAGCAGTTCTTC
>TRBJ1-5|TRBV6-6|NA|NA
CASRDVRGSEGQPQHF
TGTGCCAGCAGGGACGTAAGAGGGTCGGAAGGTCAGCCCCAGCATTTT
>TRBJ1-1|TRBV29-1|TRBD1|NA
CSVGRDRDTEAFF
TGCAGCGTTGGGCGGGACAGGGACACTGAAGCTTTCTTT
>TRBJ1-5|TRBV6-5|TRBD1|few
CASRGTDNQPQHF
TGTGCCAGCAGGGGGACAGACAATCAGCCCCAGCATTTT
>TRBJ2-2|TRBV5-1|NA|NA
CASSLARQGNTGELFF
TGCGCCAGCAGCTTGGCCCGCCAGGGCAACACCGGGGAGCTGTTTTTT
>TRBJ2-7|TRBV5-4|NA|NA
CASSLGGTGTDEQYF
TGTGCCAGCAGCTTAGGCGGGACTGGGACCGACGAGCAGTACTTC